Below, 16 T cell receptor beta chains from the same sample are listed, as sequenced in a study of Ad26.COV2.S vaccination and SARS-CoV-2 variants. The treatment was: some 20 received Ad26.COV2.S at low or high dose, single or two shots; 5 received placebo; per-sample allocation not given. Sample collection was performed on day 63 after the first vaccine or placebo injection. The table came from immunoSEQ multiplex PCR; TCRdb's copy has only in-frame clones and leaves some out. The sample lists 300,000 to 400,000 clones; around 89% were seen once. The source was peripheral blood, collected in a trial of Ad26.COV2.S vaccine versus placebo. These receptors came from a person aged 18-60 years who received the Ad26.COV2.S COVID-19 vaccine or a placebo.

Written as DNA, the CDR3 is TGCAGCGCCCAAGTCGGGACCGGCGCGGAGAAACTGTTTTTT. Amino acids: CSAQVGTGAEKLFF. V gene TRBV29-1 combines with J gene TRBJ1-4; D might be TRBD1 (5 bases). The CDR3 has 14 residues. From germline, CDR1 is SQVTM and CDR2 ANQGSEA. V lost 7 bases to trimming and J lost 11 bases, with 23 bases between them.

The rearrangement uses TRBV19 and TRBJ1-4; 7 bases fit TRBD1. Trimming at V came to 6 bases and at J to 4 bases, leaving 8 bases not matched to a gene. The germline V gene has CDR1 LNHDA and CDR2 SQIVND (reference sequence). The CDR3 extends over 15 amino acids. The CDR3 is CASRIKGAGNEKLFF. DNA for the CDR3: TGTGCCAGTAGGATTAAGGGGGCCGGTAATGAAAAACTGTTTTTT.

This clone was found once. V is TRBV27 and J is TRBJ2-3; TRBD2 agrees at 8 bases. The CDR3 extends over 18 amino acids. The J segment lost 2 bases and the V segment lost 0 bases, leaving 10 bases of the junction unmatched. CDR1 and CDR2 (germline): MNHEY, SMNVEV (reference sequence). CDR3 amino acids: CASSLSFGAGGSTDTQYF. The DNA of the CDR3 is TGTGCCAGCAGTTTATCATTCGGGGCGGGAGGATCCACAGATACGCAGTATTTT.

The J gene is TRBJ2-7, the V gene TRBV7-8, with 8 bases fitting TRBD1. The CDR3 is 15 amino acids. The V gene's germline CDR1 is SGHVS and CDR2 FQNEAQ. V shed 5 bases, J shed 3 bases, and the junction held 9 bases outside the gene matches. The DNA for the CDR3 is TGTGCCAGCAGCCGTACCGGGACAGGAGGCTACGAGCAGTACTTC. This encodes CASSRTGTGGYEQYF.

The chain links TRBV20-1 to TRBJ1-2; D is uncertain. Trimming cost V 4 bases and J 5 bases, with 8 bases left between them. Looked up from germline, CDR1 is DFQATT and CDR2 is SNEGSKA (reference sequence). The CDR3 consists of 11 residues. The CDR3 region is CSATDGYGYTF. CDR3 coding DNA: TGCAGTGCTACGGACGGTTATGGCTACACCTTC.

V and J are TRBV25-1 and TRBJ2-3; 7 positions agree with TRBD1. This CDR3 is built from 16 residues. Germline trimming cut 1 base from V and 2 bases from J; bases unmatched to any gene: 6. CDR1 is MGHDK, CDR2 SYGVNS, per germline. CDR3 in DNA: TGTGCCAGCAGTGAATTTAGACAGGGTACCACAGATACGCAGTATTTT. Protein sequence: CASSEFRQGTTDTQYF.

The J gene is TRBJ1-5, the V gene TRBV6-6; TRBD1 matches at 7 bases. This CDR3 has 14 amino acids. With V trimmed by 6 bases and J by 7 bases, 9 bases remained unmatched. Looked up from germline, CDR1 is MNHNY and CDR2 is SVGAGI (reference sequence). The CDR3 DNA reads TGTGCCAGCAGATTAGGGGGCCCGCGACAGCCCCAGCATTTT. Its protein product is CASRLGGPRQPQHF.

The V call is TRBV4-1, the J call TRBJ2-1, with D perhaps assigned TRBD1 or TRBD2 (6 bases each). Germline loops: CDR1 MGHRA, CDR2 YSYEKL. The CDR3 loop spans 16 amino acids. V was pared by 2 bases and J by 4 bases, with 15 bases between. The CDR3 protein is CASSQMGGPSYNEQFF. Here the CDR3 DNA reads TGCGCCAGCAGCCAAATGGGGGGCCCCTCATACAATGAGCAGTTCTTC.

The chain uses TRBV6-1 and TRBJ1-4; D ambiguous. The CDR3 totals 16 residues. V was pared by 4 bases and J by 2 bases, with 14 bases between. The germline gives CDR1 MNHNS, CDR2 SASEGT. The CDR3 DNA reads as TGTGCCAGCAGTGTAACGGCAGTCGGGACTAATGAAAAACTGTTTTTT. This sequence encodes CASSVTAVGTNEKLFF.

The rearrangement joins TRBV10-1 to TRBJ2-7; 9 bases agree with TRBD1. Germline-derived CDR1 and CDR2 are WNHNN and SYGVQD (reference sequence). This CDR3 spans 15 amino acids. V dropped 6 bases and J dropped 0; count of bases not matched to a gene: 6. CDR3 sequence (DNA): TGCGCCAGCAGACAGGGGGCCGTTAGCTCCTACGAGCAGTACTTC. Its translation is CASRQGAVSSYEQYF.

The table lists this clone with a count of one. The chain employs TRBV28 and TRBJ1-5; 7 nucleotides line up with TRBD1. The CDR3 length is 14 residues. Germline lookup yields CDR1 MDHEN and CDR2 SYDVKM. Trimming took 2 bases from V and 6 from J; bases not matched to a gene: 4. The CDR3 DNA sequence: TGTGCCAGCAGTTTAATACAGGGGTTTCAGCCCCAGCATTTT. Its translation is CASSLIQGFQPQHF.

V gene TRBV18 combines with J gene TRBJ2-5, with unresolved D. Germline CDR1 is KGHSH and CDR2 is LQKENI. The ends were cut back, 2 bases at V and 2 bases at J, with 12 bases in the middle. The CDR3 consists of 15 residues. CDR3 sequence: CASSPVRQKQETQYF. In nucleotides, the CDR3 is TGTGCCAGCTCACCAGTCAGGCAGAAGCAAGAGACCCAGTACTTC.

The chain joins TRBV19 to TRBJ1-1, with D possibly matching TRBD1 (6 bases). From germline, CDR1 is LNHDA and CDR2 SQIVND (reference sequence). The CDR3 has 17 amino acids. The V end lost 3 bases, the J end lost 1 base, and 18 bases lay between the germline ends. The CDR3 region is CASSMVQGSGTNTEAFF. In DNA form, the CDR3 reads TGTGCCAGTAGTATGGTACAGGGTTCAGGTACGAACACTGAAGCTTTCTTT.

V gene TRBV29-1 combines with J gene TRBJ2-5; 7 bases agree with TRBD1. Germline-derived CDR1 and CDR2 are SQVTM and ANQGSEA. J lost 5 bases, V lost 3 bases, and 3 bases had no gene match. This CDR3 has 12 amino acids. This chain's CDR3 is CSVDRGSETQYF. The CDR3 coding sequence is TGCAGCGTTGACAGGGGGAGTGAGACCCAGTACTTC.

The chain carries TRBV4-1 and TRBJ2-2; D is unclear. Trimming shortened V by 0 bases and J by 7 bases, and 3 bases separated the two germline ends. This CDR3 spans 12 amino acids. Germline CDR1 MGHRA, CDR2 YSYEKL. CDR3 nucleotides: TGCGCCAGCAGCCAAGATGGCGGGGAGCTGTTTTTT. It encodes CASSQDGGELFF.

The chain's CDR3 is CAITPGLAAYNEQFF. The CDR3 region has the DNA TGTGCCATTACCCCGGGACTAGCGGCCTACAATGAGCAGTTCTTC. The J gene is TRBJ2-1, the V gene TRBV28, with 11 bases fitting TRBD2. The germline CDR1 and CDR2 sequences are MDHEN and SYDVKM. V shed 10 bases, J shed 2 bases, and the junction held 7 bases outside the gene matches. The CDR3 contains 15 residues.